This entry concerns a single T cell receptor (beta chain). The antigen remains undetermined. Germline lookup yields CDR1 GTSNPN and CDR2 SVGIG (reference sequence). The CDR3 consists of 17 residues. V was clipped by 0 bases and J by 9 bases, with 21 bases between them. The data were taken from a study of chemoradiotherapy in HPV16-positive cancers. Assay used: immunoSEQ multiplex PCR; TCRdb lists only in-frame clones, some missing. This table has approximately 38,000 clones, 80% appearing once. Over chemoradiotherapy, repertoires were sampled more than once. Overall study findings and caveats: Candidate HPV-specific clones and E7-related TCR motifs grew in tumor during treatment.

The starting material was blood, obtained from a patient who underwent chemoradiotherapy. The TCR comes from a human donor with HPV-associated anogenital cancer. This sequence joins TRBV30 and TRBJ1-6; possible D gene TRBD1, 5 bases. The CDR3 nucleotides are TGTGCCTGGAGTGTACAGAGGGTGATCGGGGGGATTTCACCCCTCCACTTT. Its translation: CAWSVQRVIGGISPLHF.